This record covers a single TCR beta chain. The data were obtained in a study of OX40 agonist ivuxolimab in advanced cancers. This table comes from immunoSEQ multiplex PCR, and its TCRdb copy is limited to in-frame clones, with some not included. The profile shows 84,000 or so clones, 85% to 95% of them singletons. The junction had 14 bases not matched to a gene; V was cut back by 6 bases and J by 3 bases. The CDR3 has 16 residues. CDR1 and CDR2 (germline): MDHEN, SYDVKM. V gene TRBV28 combines with J gene TRBJ2-7; 7 bases fit TRBD1. The sequencing here drew on CD4+ or CD8+ T cells sorted from blood, taken in a trial of the OX40 agonist ivuxolimab. The receptor was derived from an adult with an advanced solid tumor such as melanoma, head and neck, liver or kidney cancer. The CDR3 nucleotides are TGTGCCAGCAGGGGGAACCCCGGGACAGAAAACTACGAGCAGTACTTC. Translated, it gives CASRGNPGTENYEQYF.